The next 10 T cell receptor beta chains were all read from a single sample in a study of T cells in Graves' hyperthyroidism and ophthalmopathy. Researchers took RNA transcripts and amplified the TCR beta CDR3 regions from them. HTBI primers were employed in a first-round RT-PCR of the TCR CDR3. Each CDR3 protein gets one entry after TCRdb re-called the multiplex PCR reads with MiXCR. The data contain a few hundred thousand distinct CDR3 sequences, 15% to 19% of them singletons. Input material: blood. The receptors originated from a woman aged 18-29 years with Graves' hyperthyroidism that later progressed to Graves' ophthalmopathy.

This clonotype was seen at least ten times. The rearrangement joins TRBV7-3 to TRBJ2-3, with no clear D. This CDR3 comprises 15 residues. The V and J ends lost 0 bases and 0 bases respectively, with 7 bases between them. The germline gives CDR1 SGHTA, CDR2 FQGTGA. CDR3 in DNA: TGTGCCAGCAGCTTAACGGCACAAAGCACAGATACGCAGTATTTT. Its protein is CASSLTAQSTDTQYF.

This clonotype was seen repeatedly, ten times or more. The chain recombines TRBV20-1 with TRBJ2-1, with a weak D call TRBD2 (6 bases). V was trimmed by 2 bases and J by 5 bases, leaving 10 bases between them. This CDR3 spans 13 amino acids. From germline, CDR1 is DFQATT and CDR2 SNEGSKA (reference sequence). CDR3 loop: CSARREVHNEQFF. In DNA form, the CDR3 reads TGCAGTGCTAGAAGGGAGGTACACAATGAGCAGTTCTTC.

In this sample, this clonotype turned up many times. The chain is built from TRBV3-1 and TRBJ2-5; 13 positions match TRBD2. The trim removed 6 bases at V and 4 bases at J, leaving 14 bases unmatched. CDR1 and CDR2 (germline): LGHDT, YNNKEL (reference sequence). This CDR3 is 18 amino acids long. The CDR3 DNA follows: TGTGCCAGCAGTTATTGGACTAGCGGGAGAGCTGGGGGAGAGACCCAGTACTTC. Translation gives CASSYWTSGRAGGETQYF.

This clonotype was counted many times. The gene calls are TRBV3-1 and TRBJ2-1; 8 nucleotides align to TRBD2. CDR1 LGHDT and CDR2 YNNKEL come from the germline V gene (reference sequence). CDR3 length: 17 residues. V was pared by 0 bases and J by 9 bases, with 13 bases of the junction left unmatched. The CDR3 here is CASSQDRPLAVNREQFF. The CDR3 nucleotides are TGTGCCAGCAGCCAAGATCGTCCACTAGCGGTCAATCGTGAGCAGTTCTTC.

V gene TRBV5-1 combines with J gene TRBJ1-2; D is unresolved. V gave up 2 bases and J gave up 1 base, with 12 bases separating them. The CDR3 is 15 amino acids. Germline V gene lookup returns CDR1 SGHRS and CDR2 YFSETQ. The CDR3 loop is CASSFSGFNNYGYTF. The CDR3 nucleotides are TGCGCCAGCAGCTTTTCGGGATTTAATAACTATGGCTACACCTTC.

CDR3 amino acids: CAIKVEGPRNTEAFF. The CDR3 DNA follows: TGTGCCATCAAGGTAGAAGGGCCGCGGAACACTGAAGCTTTCTTT. This sequence joins TRBV10-3 and TRBJ1-1; D uncertain. The CDR3 runs 15 residues. V shed 7 bases and J shed 1 base, with 16 bases lying between them. CDR1 and CDR2 from the germline V gene are ENHRY and SYGVKD.

J is TRBJ2-3 and V is TRBV5-5; weak D call: TRBD1 (6 bases). The ends were cut back, 4 bases at V and 5 bases at J, with 14 bases in the middle. Germline V gene data show CDR1 as SGHKS and CDR2 as YYEKEE (reference sequence). The CDR3 covers 14 residues. CDR3 DNA: TGTGCCAGCAGCAAAACAGGGTCGGGAGATACGCAGTATTTT. Translated, it gives CASSKTGSGDTQYF.

This clonotype has a count of ten or more. The V gene is TRBV11-2, the J gene TRBJ2-7, with TRBD1 matching over 7 bases. The CDR3 contains 15 residues. The V gene end was trimmed by 5 bases and the J gene end by 4 bases; junction bases not matched to a gene: 11. Germline lookup yields CDR1 SGHAT and CDR2 FQNNGV. The CDR3 DNA sequence: TGTGCCAGCAGCCCAATCCGGGACAGACCTTACGAGCAGTACTTC. This sequence encodes CASSPIRDRPYEQYF.

As DNA, the CDR3 is TGCGCCAGCAGCCCGAACAGGGCCGGGACCGGGGAGCTGTTTTTT. This codes for CASSPNRAGTGELFF. The J gene is TRBJ2-2, the V gene TRBV5-1; maybe TRBD1 (6 bases). Germline CDR1 is SGHRS and CDR2 is YFSETQ. The CDR3 is 15 residues long. V was clipped by 4 bases and J by 5 bases, with 15 bases between them.

This clonotype has at least ten counts. This chain links TRBV2 with TRBJ1-2; D might be TRBD1 (6 bases). This CDR3 is built from 12 residues. The V gene lost 9 bases and the J gene lost 4 bases, with 12 bases spanning the gap. Germline CDR1 and CDR2: SNHLY and FYNNEI. CDR3 in DNA: TGTGCCAGTCGACAGGACCTCTATGGCTACACCTTC. This translates into CASRQDLYGYTF.